The present T cell receptor (delta chain) was sequenced within a study of γδ T cells in repeated Plasmodium falciparum infection. Germline trimming cut 0 bases from V and 3 bases from J; bases unmatched to any gene: 31. The CDR3 covers 24 residues. Germline CDR1 is TVYSNPD and CDR2 is GDNSRS (reference sequence). TCRdb redid the clone calls on the multiplex PCR reads with CATT. The sample holds approximately 50,000 delta-chain clones, 1.9% seen once. Gammadelta T cells were flow-sorted from PBMC into Vgamma9/Vdelta2+ and Vdelta2-negative populations for bulk analysis. This clone was seen a handful of times. TCRdb shows a much larger clone's protein in place of this DNA's translation, and the two differ at residue 13, likely through a read error; the protein shown is translated from the DNA.

The sequence derives from a pool of human donors (malaria-infected and uninfected, not separated). Input material: gamma-delta T cells from blood. The chain carries TRDV3 and TRDJ1; the match to TRDD3 covers 13 bases. TCRdb supplies no J gene; here it was assigned by aligning the nucleotide sequence to germline. CDR3 coding DNA: TGTGCCTTTAGCTTACCAGACCAGGGCCTTCCTACCAATACTGGGGGATACGAGGCCGATAAACTCATCTTT. Amino acids: CAFSLPDQGLPTNTGGYEADKLIF.